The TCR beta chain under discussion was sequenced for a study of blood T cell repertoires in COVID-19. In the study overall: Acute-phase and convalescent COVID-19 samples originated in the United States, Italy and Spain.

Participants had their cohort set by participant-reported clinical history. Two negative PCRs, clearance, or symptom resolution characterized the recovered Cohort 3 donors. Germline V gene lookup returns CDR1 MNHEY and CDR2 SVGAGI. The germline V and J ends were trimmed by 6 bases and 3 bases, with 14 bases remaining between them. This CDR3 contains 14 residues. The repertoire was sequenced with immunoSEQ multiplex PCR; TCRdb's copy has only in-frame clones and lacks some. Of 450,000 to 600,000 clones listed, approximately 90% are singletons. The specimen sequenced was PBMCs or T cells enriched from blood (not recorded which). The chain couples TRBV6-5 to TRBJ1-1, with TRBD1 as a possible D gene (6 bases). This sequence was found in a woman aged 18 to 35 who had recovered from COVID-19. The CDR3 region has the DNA TGTGCCAGCAGACAGGGATTCGTTGACACTGAAGCTTTCTTT. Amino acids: CASRQGFVDTEAFF.